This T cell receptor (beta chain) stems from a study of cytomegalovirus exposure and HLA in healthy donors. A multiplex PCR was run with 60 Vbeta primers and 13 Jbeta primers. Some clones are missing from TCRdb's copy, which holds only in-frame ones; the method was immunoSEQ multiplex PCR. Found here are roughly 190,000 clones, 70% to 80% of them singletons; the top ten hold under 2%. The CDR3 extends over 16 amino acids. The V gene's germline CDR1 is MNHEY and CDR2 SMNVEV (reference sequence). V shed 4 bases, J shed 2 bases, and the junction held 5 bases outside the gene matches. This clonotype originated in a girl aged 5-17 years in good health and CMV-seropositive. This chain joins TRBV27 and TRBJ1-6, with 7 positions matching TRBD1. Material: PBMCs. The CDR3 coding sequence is TGTGCCAGCAGTTGGGCCGGGACAGCCTATAATTCACCCCTCCACTTT. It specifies CASSWAGTAYNSPLHF.